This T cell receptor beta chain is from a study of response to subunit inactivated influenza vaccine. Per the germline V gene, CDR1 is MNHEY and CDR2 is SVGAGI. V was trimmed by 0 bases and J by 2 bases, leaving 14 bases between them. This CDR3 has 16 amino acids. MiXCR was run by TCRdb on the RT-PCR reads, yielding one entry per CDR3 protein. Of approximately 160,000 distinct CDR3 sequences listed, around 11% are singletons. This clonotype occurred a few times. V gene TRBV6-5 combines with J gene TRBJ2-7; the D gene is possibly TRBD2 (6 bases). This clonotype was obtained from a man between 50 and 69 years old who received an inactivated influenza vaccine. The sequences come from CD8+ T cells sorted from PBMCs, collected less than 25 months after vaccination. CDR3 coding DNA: TGTGCCAGCAGTTACTCGGAGGGGTCGGTGGCCTACGAGCAGTACTTC. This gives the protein CASSYSEGSVAYEQYF.